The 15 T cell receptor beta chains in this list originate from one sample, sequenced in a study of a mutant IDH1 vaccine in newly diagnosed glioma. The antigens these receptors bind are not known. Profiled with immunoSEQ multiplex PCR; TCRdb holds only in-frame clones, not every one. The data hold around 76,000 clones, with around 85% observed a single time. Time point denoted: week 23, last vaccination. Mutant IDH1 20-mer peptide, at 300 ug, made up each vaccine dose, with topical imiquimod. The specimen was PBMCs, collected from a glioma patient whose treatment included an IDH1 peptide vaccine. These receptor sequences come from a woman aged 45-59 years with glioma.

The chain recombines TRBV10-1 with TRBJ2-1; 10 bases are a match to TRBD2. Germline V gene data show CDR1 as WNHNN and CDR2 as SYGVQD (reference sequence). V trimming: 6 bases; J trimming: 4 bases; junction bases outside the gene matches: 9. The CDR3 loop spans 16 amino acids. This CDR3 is CASSETLAGAYNEQFF. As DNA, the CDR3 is TGCGCCAGCAGCGAGACCCTAGCGGGAGCTTACAATGAGCAGTTCTTC.

CDR3 DNA: TGTGCCAGCCTAGGAGGGGGAAGCATGCCCTACGAGCAGTACTTC. Protein sequence: CASLGGGSMPYEQYF. The V gene is TRBV28, the J gene TRBJ2-7; D tentatively reads TRBD1 or TRBD2 (6 bases each). The germline V gene encodes CDR1 MDHEN and CDR2 SYDVKM. The CDR3 consists of 15 residues. The V end lost 8 bases, the J end lost 2 bases, and 19 bases lay between the germline ends.

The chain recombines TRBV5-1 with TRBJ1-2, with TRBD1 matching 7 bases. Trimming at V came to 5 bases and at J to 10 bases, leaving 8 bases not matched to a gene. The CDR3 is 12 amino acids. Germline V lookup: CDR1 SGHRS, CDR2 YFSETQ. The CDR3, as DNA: TGCGCCAGCAGGGAAGACAGGGTCAACTACACCTTC. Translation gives CASREDRVNYTF.

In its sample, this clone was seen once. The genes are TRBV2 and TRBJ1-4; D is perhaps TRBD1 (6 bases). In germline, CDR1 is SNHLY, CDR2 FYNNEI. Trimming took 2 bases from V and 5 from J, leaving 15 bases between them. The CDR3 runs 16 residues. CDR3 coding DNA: TGTGCCAGCAGTGAACAGGGGCCGGGCTTAAATGAAAAACTGTTTTTT. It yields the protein CASSEQGPGLNEKLFF.

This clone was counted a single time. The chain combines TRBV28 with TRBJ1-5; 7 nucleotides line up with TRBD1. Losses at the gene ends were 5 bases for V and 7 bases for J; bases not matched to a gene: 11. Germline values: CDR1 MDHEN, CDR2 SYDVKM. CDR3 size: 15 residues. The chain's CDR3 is CASSPPPGGVQPQHF. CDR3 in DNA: TGTGCCAGCAGTCCCCCCCCAGGGGGGGTCCAGCCCCAGCATTTT.

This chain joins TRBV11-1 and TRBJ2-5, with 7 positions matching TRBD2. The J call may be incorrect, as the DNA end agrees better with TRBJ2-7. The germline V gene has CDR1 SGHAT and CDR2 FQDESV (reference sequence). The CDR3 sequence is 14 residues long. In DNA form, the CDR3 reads TGTGCCAGCAGCTCCGGTCTAGCGGTCCACGAGCAGTACTTC. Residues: CASSSGLAVHEQYF.

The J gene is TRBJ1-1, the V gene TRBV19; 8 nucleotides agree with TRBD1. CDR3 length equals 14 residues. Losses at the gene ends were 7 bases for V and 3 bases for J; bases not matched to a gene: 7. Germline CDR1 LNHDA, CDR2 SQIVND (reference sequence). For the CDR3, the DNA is TGTGCCAGTATGCGACAGGGGCGAGACACTGAAGCTTTCTTT. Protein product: CASMRQGRDTEAFF.

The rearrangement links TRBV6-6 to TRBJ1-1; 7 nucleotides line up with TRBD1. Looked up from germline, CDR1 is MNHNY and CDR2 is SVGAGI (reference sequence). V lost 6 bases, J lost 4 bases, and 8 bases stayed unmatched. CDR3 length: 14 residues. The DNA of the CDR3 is TGTGCCAGCAGGGTACAGGGGAGCGTCACTGAAGCTTTCTTT. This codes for CASRVQGSVTEAFF.

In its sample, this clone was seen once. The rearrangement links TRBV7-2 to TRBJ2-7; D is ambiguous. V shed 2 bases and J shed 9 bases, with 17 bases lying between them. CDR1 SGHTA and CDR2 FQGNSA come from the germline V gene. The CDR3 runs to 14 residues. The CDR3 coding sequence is TGTGCCAGCAGCTTACTCCAGGTCCACTTACGGCAGTACTTC. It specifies CASSLLQVHLRQYF.

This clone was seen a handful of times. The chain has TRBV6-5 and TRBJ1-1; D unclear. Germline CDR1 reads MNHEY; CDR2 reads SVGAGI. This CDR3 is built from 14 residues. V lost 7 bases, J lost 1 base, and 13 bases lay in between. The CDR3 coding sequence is TGTGCCAGCACCCGCGGGCCGGCGAACACTGAAGCTTTCTTT. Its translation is CASTRGPANTEAFF.

The CDR3 region is CASSPRGYEQYF. DNA of the CDR3: TGTGCCAGCAGTCCTCGGGGCTACGAGCAGTACTTC. V is TRBV6-5 and J is TRBJ2-7; D may be TRBD2 (5 bases). Deletions cut 5 bases from V and 3 bases from J, with 8 bases between. The CDR3 has 12 residues. Germline CDR1 reads MNHEY; CDR2 reads SVGAGI.

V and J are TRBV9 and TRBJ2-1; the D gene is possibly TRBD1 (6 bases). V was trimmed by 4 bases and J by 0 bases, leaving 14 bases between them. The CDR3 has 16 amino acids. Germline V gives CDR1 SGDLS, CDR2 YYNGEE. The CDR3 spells CASSPHRDNSYNEQFF. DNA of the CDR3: TGTGCCAGCAGCCCACACCGGGACAACTCCTACAATGAGCAGTTCTTC.

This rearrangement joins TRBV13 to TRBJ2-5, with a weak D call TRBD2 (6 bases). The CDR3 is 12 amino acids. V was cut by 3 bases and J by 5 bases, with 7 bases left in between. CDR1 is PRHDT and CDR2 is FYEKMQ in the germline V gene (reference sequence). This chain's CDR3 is CASSLAGETQYF. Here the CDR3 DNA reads TGTGCCAGCAGCTTGGCGGGGGAGACCCAGTACTTC.

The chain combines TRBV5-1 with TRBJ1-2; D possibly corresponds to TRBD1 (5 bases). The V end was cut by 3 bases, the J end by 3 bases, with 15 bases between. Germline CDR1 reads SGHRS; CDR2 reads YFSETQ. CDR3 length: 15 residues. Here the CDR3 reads CASSWGRGLDYGYTF. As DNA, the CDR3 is TGCGCCAGCAGCTGGGGACGAGGGTTGGACTATGGCTACACCTTC.

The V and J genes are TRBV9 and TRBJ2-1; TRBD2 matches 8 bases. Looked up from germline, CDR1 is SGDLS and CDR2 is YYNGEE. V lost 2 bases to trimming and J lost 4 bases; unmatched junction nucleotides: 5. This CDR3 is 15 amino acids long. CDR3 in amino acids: CASSVEAGVYNEQFF. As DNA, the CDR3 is TGTGCCAGCAGCGTGGAAGCGGGAGTATACAATGAGCAGTTCTTC.